This T cell receptor beta chain was captured by sequencing in a study of T-cell memory formation after mild COVID-19. Via MiXCR, TCRdb re-called the 5' RACE reads, giving one row per CDR3 protein. The profile shows hundreds of thousands of distinct CDR3 sequences, approximately 15% of them singletons. Broader study findings: Later expanders leaned CD4+, whereas clones that contracted between day 15 and 85 were balanced CD4/CD8.

In the case of this clonotype: Its antigen remains unknown.

This TCR came from a man aged 18 to 30 who had mild COVID-19 (a few samples of this study predate the infection). Cell type and time point are not known. What was sequenced was PBMCs or a T cell subset sorted from them (not recorded which).

The DNA of the CDR3 is TGTGCCAGCAGACGGCGGTGGGGGCGCGGCGCGACAGATACGCAGTATTTT. It encodes CASRRRWGRGATDTQYF. The chain links TRBV28 to TRBJ2-3; maybe TRBD1 (6 bases). The CDR3 covers 17 residues. V dropped 6 bases and J dropped 3 bases, with 22 bases sitting between them. Germline V gene lookup returns CDR1 MDHEN and CDR2 SYDVKM.